What follows is one T cell receptor (beta chain) and its context. Its antigen is not identified. Sequence data for DNA of cultured CD4+ T cells were generated by the Oncomine TCR Beta short-read assay. TCRdb independently ran MiXCR on the PCR reads; one entry per CDR3 protein. Of 13,000 to 15,000 distinct CDR3 sequences in the sample, nearly 75% were seen once. This record comes from a study of vaccination and CD4 T cells after COVID-19. Looking at the study overall: Comprising six males and four females, the convalescent participants counted two Hispanic individuals among them. Findings and caveats of the study: Convalescent patients' vaccine-specific clones were spike mono-reactive in 304 of 307 cases.

Germline assignment: CDR1 WNHNN and CDR2 SYGVQD (reference sequence). The CDR3 has 17 residues. Trimming removed 0 bases from V and 0 bases from J, with 12 bases in between. The treatment was: approximately nine-day PBMC culture with coronavirus spike peptide pools or control peptides (ViraFEST assay). Negative selection enriched CD4+ T cells from cultures at more than 9 days. This chain links TRBV10-1 with TRBJ1-5; possibly TRBD1 for D (6 bases). Material: CD4+ T cells from blood, cultured in vitro. The sequence was collected from a human donor who had recovered from COVID-19. In DNA, the CDR3 is TGCGCCAGCAGTGAGTCGGGGGCGGCATATAGCAATCAGCCCCAGCATTTT. Amino acids: CASSESGAAYSNQPQHF.